The following is a T cell receptor (beta chain) sequence with its context. Per the study methods: Amplification of reference gene primers was used by the study to estimate nucleated cell counts. Clones were sequenced by immunoSEQ multiplex PCR, and TCRdb holds only the in-frame ones, with some missing. V, J and clone size were drawn from that table, and D and trimming were deduced from the DNA. The sample contains about 100,000 clones, more than 65% of which appear only once. The source of the sample is a study of blood T cell repertoires in COVID-19. At the level of the study: Both acute and convalescent COVID-19 samples were obtained from the United States, Italy and Spain.

Germline CDR1 is GTSNPN and CDR2 is SVGIG (reference sequence). The CDR3 loop spans 18 amino acids. V was pared by 2 bases and J by 2 bases, with 10 bases of the junction left unmatched. Input material: peripheral blood. The sequence was collected from a man in his 70s with active or convalescent COVID-19. The rearrangement uses TRBV30 and TRBJ2-6, with 9 bases aligning to TRBD1. The CDR3 DNA reads as TGTGCCTGGAGTACGGCCGGGACAGGGTATACTGGGGCCAACGTCCTGACTTTC. Amino acid sequence: CAWSTAGTGYTGANVLTF.